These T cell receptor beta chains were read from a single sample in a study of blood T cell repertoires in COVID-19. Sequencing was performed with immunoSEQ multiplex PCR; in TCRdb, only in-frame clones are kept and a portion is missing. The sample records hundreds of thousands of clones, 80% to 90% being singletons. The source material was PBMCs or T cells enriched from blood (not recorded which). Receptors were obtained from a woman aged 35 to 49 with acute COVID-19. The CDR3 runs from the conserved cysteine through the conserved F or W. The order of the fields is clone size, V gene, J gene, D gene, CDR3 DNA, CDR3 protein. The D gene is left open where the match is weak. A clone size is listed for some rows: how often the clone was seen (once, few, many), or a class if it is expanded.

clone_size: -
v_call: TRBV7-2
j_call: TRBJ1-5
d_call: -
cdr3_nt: TGTGCCAGCGCAAGCGCGGGGCCCCGGCAGCCCCAGCATTTT
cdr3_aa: CASASAGPRQPQHF

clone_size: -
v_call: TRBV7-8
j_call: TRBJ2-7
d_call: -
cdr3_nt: TGTGCCAGCAGCTTAGCTCGCAGGGAGGCAGGCTACGAGCAGTACTTC
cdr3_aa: CASSLARREAGYEQYF

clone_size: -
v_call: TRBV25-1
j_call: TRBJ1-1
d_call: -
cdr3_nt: TGTGCCAGCAGTCCGGCTAATATTGTGGGGCAGCAGAACACTGAAGCTTTCTTT
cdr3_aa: CASSPANIVGQQNTEAFF

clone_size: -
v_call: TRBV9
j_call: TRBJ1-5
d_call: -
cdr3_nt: TGTGCCAGCAGCGTAGGATGGGGGAGGAATCAGCCCCAGCATTTT
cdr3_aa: CASSVGWGRNQPQHF

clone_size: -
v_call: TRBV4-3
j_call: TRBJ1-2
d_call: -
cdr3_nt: TGCGCCAGCAGCCAAGATGAGAGGGTCGACTATGGCTACACCTTC
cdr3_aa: CASSQDERVDYGYTF

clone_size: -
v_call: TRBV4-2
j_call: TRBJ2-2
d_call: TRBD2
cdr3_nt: TGTGCCAGCAGCCATAGCGGGAGTTTCTCCGGGGAGCTGTTTTTT
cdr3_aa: CASSHSGSFSGELFF

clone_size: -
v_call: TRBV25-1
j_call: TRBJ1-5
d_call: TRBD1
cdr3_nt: TGTGCCAGCAGTGAATTTCGTCCCGGGACAGGGGAAAATCAGCCCCAGCATTTT
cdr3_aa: CASSEFRPGTGENQPQHF

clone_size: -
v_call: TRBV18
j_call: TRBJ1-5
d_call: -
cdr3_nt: TGTGCCAGCTCACGCCAGGTAAACAATCAGCCCCAGCATTTT
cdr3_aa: CASSRQVNNQPQHF

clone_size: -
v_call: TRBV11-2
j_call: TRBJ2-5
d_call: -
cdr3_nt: TGTGCCAGCAGACCTCTAGCGATCAAAGAGACCCAGTACTTC
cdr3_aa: CASRPLAIKETQYF

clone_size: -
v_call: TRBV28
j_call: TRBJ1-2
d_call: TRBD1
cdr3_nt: TGTGCCAGCAGTCCCGGGACAGCGGGTGGCTACACCTTC
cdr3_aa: CASSPGTAGGYTF

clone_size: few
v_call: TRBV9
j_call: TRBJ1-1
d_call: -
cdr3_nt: TGTGCCAGCAGCGTAGATAACAGCATGAACACTGAAGCTTTCTTT
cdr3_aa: CASSVDNSMNTEAFF

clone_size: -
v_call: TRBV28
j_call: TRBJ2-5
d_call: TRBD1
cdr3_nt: TGTGCCAGCAGCACTCAGACAGGGGAGAACCAGTACTTC
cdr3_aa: CASSTQTGENQYF

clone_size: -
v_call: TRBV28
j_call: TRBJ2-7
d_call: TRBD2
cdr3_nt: TGTGCCAGCAGTGAGCGGGAGCTTAACGAGCAGTACTTC
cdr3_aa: CASSERELNEQYF

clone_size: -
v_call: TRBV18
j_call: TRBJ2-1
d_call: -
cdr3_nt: TGTGCCAGCTCACCACGGACTGTTTCGAGCTCCTACAATGAGCAGTTCTTC
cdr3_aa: CASSPRTVSSSYNEQFF